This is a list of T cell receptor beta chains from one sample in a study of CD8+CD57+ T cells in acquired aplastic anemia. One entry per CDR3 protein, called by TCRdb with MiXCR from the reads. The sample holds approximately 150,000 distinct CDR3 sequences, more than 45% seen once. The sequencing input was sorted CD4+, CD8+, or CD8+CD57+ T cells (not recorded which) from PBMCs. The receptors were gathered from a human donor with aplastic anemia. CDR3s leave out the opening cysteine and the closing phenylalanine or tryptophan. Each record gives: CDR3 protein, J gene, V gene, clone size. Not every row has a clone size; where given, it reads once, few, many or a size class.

CDR3 protein: ASSPVRANQETQY
J gene: TRBJ2-5
V gene: TRBV5-1
clone size: many

CDR3 protein: SARRGI
J gene: TRBJ1-1
V gene: TRBV20-1
clone size: .

CDR3 protein: SAQRRGSSYNEQF
J gene: TRBJ2-1
V gene: TRBV20-1
clone size: .

CDR3 protein: ASSSLDSYSYEQY
J gene: TRBJ2-7
V gene: TRBV7-9
clone size: .

CDR3 protein: ASSYRGQGSPLH
J gene: TRBJ1-6
V gene: TRBV27
clone size: many

CDR3 protein: SVDPRDSYSNQPQH
J gene: TRBJ1-5
V gene: TRBV29-1
clone size: .

CDR3 protein: ASSENQGGVYEQY
J gene: TRBJ2-7
V gene: TRBV2
clone size: .

CDR3 protein: ATSPAGTGGEQF
J gene: TRBJ2-1
V gene: TRBV24-1
clone size: .

CDR3 protein: SVSIQGHGYT
J gene: TRBJ1-2
V gene: TRBV29-1
clone size: .

CDR3 protein: ASSDISPLH
J gene: TRBJ1-6
V gene: TRBV2
clone size: once

CDR3 protein: ASSERRGPYEQY
J gene: TRBJ2-7
V gene: TRBV2
clone size: few

CDR3 protein: ASSSRGRTDTQY
J gene: TRBJ2-3
V gene: TRBV12-3/TRBV12-4
clone size: many

CDR3 protein: ASSLVGSGRSGNEQF
J gene: TRBJ2-1
V gene: TRBV11-2
clone size: .

CDR3 protein: ATSRDRGLAGLETQY
J gene: TRBJ2-5
V gene: TRBV15
clone size: few

CDR3 protein: SVAAGGTSYNEQF
J gene: TRBJ2-1
V gene: TRBV20-1
clone size: few

CDR3 protein: ASSGQGRSYSERF
J gene: TRBJ2-1
V gene: TRBV25-1
clone size: .

CDR3 protein: TSSATSGSAYEQY
J gene: TRBJ2-7
V gene: TRBV11-2
clone size: .

CDR3 protein: ASSPVSGSYNEQF
J gene: TRBJ2-1
V gene: TRBV11-1
clone size: .

CDR3 protein: ASWGSSTGGRETQY
J gene: TRBJ2-5
V gene: TRBV10-2
clone size: .

CDR3 protein: ASSFRGSYEQY
J gene: TRBJ2-7
V gene: TRBV27
clone size: .

CDR3 protein: ASSLLRETQY
J gene: TRBJ2-5
V gene: TRBV7-6
clone size: .

CDR3 protein: ASSLVATGDNGYT
J gene: TRBJ1-2
V gene: TRBV5-1
clone size: .

CDR3 protein: ATSRDLYTEAF
J gene: TRBJ1-1
V gene: TRBV15
clone size: .

CDR3 protein: SVIRGTGELF
J gene: TRBJ2-2
V gene: TRBV29-1
clone size: few

CDR3 protein: ASSIHRRTAYGYT
J gene: TRBJ1-2
V gene: TRBV27
clone size: many

CDR3 protein: ASSSYSFYEQY
J gene: TRBJ2-7
V gene: TRBV7-9
clone size: .

CDR3 protein: SVRAGQNYEQY
J gene: TRBJ2-7
V gene: TRBV20-1
clone size: many

CDR3 protein: AISDLGRTNEKLF
J gene: TRBJ1-4
V gene: TRBV10-3
clone size: .

CDR3 protein: ASSSKLGRGHEQY
J gene: TRBJ2-7
V gene: TRBV7-9
clone size: many

CDR3 protein: ASATRGRETQY
J gene: TRBJ2-5
V gene: TRBV7-7
clone size: .

CDR3 protein: ATSRVLSSGANVLT
J gene: TRBJ2-6
V gene: TRBV15
clone size: few

CDR3 protein: ASSPWDRGGEQY
J gene: TRBJ2-7
V gene: TRBV9
clone size: .

CDR3 protein: ASSQTSDRIYGYT
J gene: TRBJ1-2
V gene: TRBV4-1
clone size: many

CDR3 protein: ASSLGQGKAYEQY
J gene: TRBJ2-7
V gene: TRBV5-6
clone size: once

CDR3 protein: ASSPQDRERAYEQY
J gene: TRBJ2-7
V gene: TRBV7-9
clone size: many

CDR3 protein: ASSLVRVEQQY
J gene: TRBJ2-7
V gene: TRBV7-9
clone size: .

CDR3 protein: ASSLEGGRNHGYT
J gene: TRBJ1-2
V gene: TRBV11-2
clone size: .